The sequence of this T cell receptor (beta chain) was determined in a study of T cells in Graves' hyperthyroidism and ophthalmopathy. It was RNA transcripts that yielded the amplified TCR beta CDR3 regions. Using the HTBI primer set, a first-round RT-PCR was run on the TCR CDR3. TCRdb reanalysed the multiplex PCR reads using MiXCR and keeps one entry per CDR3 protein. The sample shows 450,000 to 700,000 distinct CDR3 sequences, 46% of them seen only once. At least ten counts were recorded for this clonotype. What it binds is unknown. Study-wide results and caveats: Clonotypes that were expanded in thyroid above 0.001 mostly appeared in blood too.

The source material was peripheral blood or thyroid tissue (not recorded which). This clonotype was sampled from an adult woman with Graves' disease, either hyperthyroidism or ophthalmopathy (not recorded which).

In nucleotides, the CDR3 is TGTGCCAGCAGCTTAGTCCGATCAAAGCCCTACGAGCAGTACTTC. Protein: CASSLVRSKPYEQYF. The genes are TRBV7-8 and TRBJ2-7; D remains ambiguous. The length of the CDR3 is 15 residues. The V end was cut by 1 base, the J end by 2 bases, with 12 bases between. Germline values: CDR1 SGHVS, CDR2 FQNEAQ.